This TCR beta chain was sequenced in a study of cytomegalovirus exposure and HLA in healthy donors. The CDR3 is 13 amino acids. J was trimmed by 3 bases and V by 7 bases; bases with no gene match: 3. The germline gives CDR1 ENHRY, CDR2 SYGVKD. This clone was counted a single time. The table came from immunoSEQ multiplex PCR; TCRdb's copy has only in-frame clones and leaves some out. The sample has 150,000 to 200,000 clones, around nine tenths seen once; the top ten hold less than 3.5%. Sequenced: PBMCs. This sequence originates from a man in his late teens or twenties in good health and CMV-seropositive. The chain links TRBV10-3 to TRBJ2-5; 9 bases map to TRBD1. The CDR3 sequence: CAIKGQGKETQYF. For the CDR3, the DNA is TGTGCCATCAAAGGACAGGGGAAAGAGACCCAGTACTTC.